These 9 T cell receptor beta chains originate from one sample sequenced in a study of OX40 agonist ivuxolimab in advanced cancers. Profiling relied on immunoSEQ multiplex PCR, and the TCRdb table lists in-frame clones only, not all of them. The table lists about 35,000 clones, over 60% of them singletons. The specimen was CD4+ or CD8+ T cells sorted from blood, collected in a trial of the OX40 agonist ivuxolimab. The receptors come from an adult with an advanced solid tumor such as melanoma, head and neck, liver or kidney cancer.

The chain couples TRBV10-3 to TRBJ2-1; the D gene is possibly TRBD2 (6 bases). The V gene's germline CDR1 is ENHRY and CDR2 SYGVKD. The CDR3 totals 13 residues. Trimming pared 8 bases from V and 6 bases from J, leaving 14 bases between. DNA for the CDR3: TGTGCCATCCGGGACTCCACAGGCAATGAGCAGTTCTTC. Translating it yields CAIRDSTGNEQFF.

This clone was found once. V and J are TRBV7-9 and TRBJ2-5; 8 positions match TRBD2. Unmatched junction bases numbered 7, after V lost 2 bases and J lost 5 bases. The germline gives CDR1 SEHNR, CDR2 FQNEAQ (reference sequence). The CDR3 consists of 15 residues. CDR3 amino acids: CASSLPGGTWETQYF. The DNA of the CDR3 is TGTGCCAGCAGCTTACCGGGGGGGACTTGGGAGACCCAGTACTTC.

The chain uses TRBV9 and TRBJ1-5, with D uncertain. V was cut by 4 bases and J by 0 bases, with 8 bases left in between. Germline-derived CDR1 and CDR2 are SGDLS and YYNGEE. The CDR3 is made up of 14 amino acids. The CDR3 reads CASSRGNSNQPQHF. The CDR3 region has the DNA TGTGCCAGCAGCCGTGGGAATAGCAATCAGCCCCAGCATTTT.

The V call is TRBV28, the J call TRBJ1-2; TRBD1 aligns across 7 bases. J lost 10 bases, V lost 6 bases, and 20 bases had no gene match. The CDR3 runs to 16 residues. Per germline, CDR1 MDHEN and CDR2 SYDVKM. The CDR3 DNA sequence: TGTGCCAGCAGCCCCCCGGGACAGTCCACTCTGGTGTTCTACACCTTC. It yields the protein CASSPPGQSTLVFYTF.

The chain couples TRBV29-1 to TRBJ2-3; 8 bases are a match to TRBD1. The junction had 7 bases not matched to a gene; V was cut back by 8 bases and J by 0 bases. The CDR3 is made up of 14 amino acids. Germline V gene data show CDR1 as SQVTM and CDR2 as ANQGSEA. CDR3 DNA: TGCAGCACCGGACAGGGACGTAGCACAGATACGCAGTATTTT. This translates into CSTGQGRSTDTQYF.

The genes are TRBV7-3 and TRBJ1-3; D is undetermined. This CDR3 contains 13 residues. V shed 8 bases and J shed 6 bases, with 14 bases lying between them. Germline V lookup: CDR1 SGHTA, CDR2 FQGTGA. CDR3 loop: CASYDGFPNTIYF. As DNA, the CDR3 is TGTGCCAGCTATGACGGCTTCCCAAACACCATATATTTT.

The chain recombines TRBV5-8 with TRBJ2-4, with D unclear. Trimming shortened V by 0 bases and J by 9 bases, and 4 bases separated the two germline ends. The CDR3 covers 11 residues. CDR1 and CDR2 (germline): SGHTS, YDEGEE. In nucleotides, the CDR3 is TGTGCCAGCAGCTTGGCTGTCATTCAGTACTTC. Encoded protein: CASSLAVIQYF.

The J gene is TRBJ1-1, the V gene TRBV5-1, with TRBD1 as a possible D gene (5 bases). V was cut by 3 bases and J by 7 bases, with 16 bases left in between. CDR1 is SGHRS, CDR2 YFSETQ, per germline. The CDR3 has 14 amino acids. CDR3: CASSWGSGSVEAFF. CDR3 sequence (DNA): TGCGCCAGCAGCTGGGGGAGCGGGTCTGTTGAAGCTTTCTTT.

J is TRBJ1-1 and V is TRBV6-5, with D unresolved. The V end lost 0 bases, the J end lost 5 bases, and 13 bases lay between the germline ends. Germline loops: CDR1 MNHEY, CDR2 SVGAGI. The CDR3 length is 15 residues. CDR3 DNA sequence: TGTGCCAGCAGTTACTCTCTTCTGGGTGGTACTGAAGCTTTCTTT. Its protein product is CASSYSLLGGTEAFF.